Sequencing of this TCR beta chain was carried out in a study of T cell changes during pregnancy in multiple sclerosis. The CDR3 has 14 amino acids. Germline V gene sequence: CDR1 MNHNS, CDR2 SASEGT. J lost 4 bases, V lost 8 bases, and 6 bases had no gene match. Sequenced by immunoSEQ multiplex PCR; TCRdb stores in-frame clones only, minus some. The sample lists 40,000 to 55,000 clones, 85% to 95% seen once, with about 1.5% in the top ten. This clonotype originated in a female donor with multiple sclerosis, enrolled in a pregnancy study. This chain links TRBV6-1 with TRBJ2-2; 8 bases agree with TRBD2. Sequences were obtained from peripheral blood. The CDR3 loop is CASYREGSTGELFF. CDR3 sequence (DNA): TGTGCCAGCTACCGGGAGGGGAGCACCGGGGAGCTGTTTTTT.